This is a list of T cell receptor beta chains from one sample in a study of technical replicates of blood from several donors. Some clones are missing from TCRdb's copy, which holds only in-frame ones; the method was immunoSEQ multiplex PCR. The sample yields around 57,000 clones, approximately 94% seen once. Sequenced input: T cells isolated from PBMCs. These receptors came from a human donor in good health. Each CDR3 is given with its conserved first and last residue. Each record gives: clone size, J gene, D gene, V gene, CDR3 protein, CDR3 DNA. A D gene is named only where the DNA matches it firmly. Size is omitted from some rows. Given values are once, few, many or a class for expanded clones.

size: NA; J: TRBJ2-7; D: TRBD1; V: TRBV18; CDR3: CASREGQTSYEQYF; DNA: TGTGCCAGTCGTGAGGGACAGACTTCCTACGAGCAGTACTTC
size: NA; J: TRBJ1-3; D: TRBD1; V: TRBV10-3; CDR3: CAISDGTGRGSGRNTIYF; DNA: TGTGCCATCAGTGACGGGACAGGCAGGGGTTCTGGAAGAAACACCATATATTTT
size: NA; J: TRBJ1-3; D: NA; V: TRBV29-1; CDR3: CSVMGRLGNTIYF; DNA: TGCAGCGTGATGGGGCGTTTAGGAAACACCATATATTTT
size: NA; J: TRBJ2-1; D: TRBD2; V: TRBV5-1; CDR3: CASSSLAGGVDEQFF; DNA: TGCGCCAGCAGCTCACTAGCGGGAGGGGTTGATGAGCAGTTCTTC
size: NA; J: TRBJ2-1; D: TRBD2; V: TRBV9; CDR3: CASSLSGGNNEQFF; DNA: TGTGCCAGCAGCCTTAGCGGGGGGAACAATGAGCAGTTCTTC
size: NA; J: TRBJ1-1; D: NA; V: TRBV11-1; CDR3: CASSLAPWRGNTEAFF; DNA: TGTGCCAGCAGCTTAGCCCCGTGGAGGGGGAACACTGAAGCTTTCTTT
size: once; J: TRBJ2-7; D: NA; V: TRBV7-9; CDR3: CASSLAPGHRYEQYF; DNA: TGTGCCAGCAGCTTAGCCCCGGGACACCGCTACGAGCAGTACTTC
size: NA; J: TRBJ2-1; D: TRBD1; V: TRBV28; CDR3: CASSYETGGLRVSYNEQFF; DNA: TGTGCCAGCAGTTACGAGACAGGGGGCTTAAGGGTCTCCTACAATGAGCAGTTCTTC
size: NA; J: TRBJ1-2; D: NA; V: TRBV9; CDR3: CASSSAGLVYGYTF; DNA: TGTGCCAGCAGCTCCGCGGGGCTGGTCTATGGCTACACCTTC
size: NA; J: TRBJ2-5; D: NA; V: TRBV15; CDR3: CATSINRGLTGSWEETQYF; DNA: TGTGCCACCAGCATCAATCGGGGCCTAACAGGGTCTTGGGAGGAGACCCAGTACTTC
size: once; J: TRBJ1-3; D: NA; V: TRBV12-5; CDR3: CASTGNTIYF; DNA: TGTGCCTCTACAGGGAACACCATATATTTT
size: NA; J: TRBJ2-2; D: TRBD1; V: TRBV7-9; CDR3: CANPPRDRAPAGELFF; DNA: TGTGCCAACCCCCCCCGGGACAGGGCCCCGGCCGGGGAGCTGTTTTTT
size: NA; J: TRBJ2-3; D: NA; V: TRBV5-1; CDR3: CASSSPRLSGRGTDTQYF; DNA: TGCGCCAGCAGCTCACCTAGACTTTCCGGGAGAGGGACAGATACGCAGTATTTT
size: NA; J: TRBJ1-1; D: NA; V: TRBV28; CDR3: CASSFFAGENTEAFF; DNA: TGTGCCAGCAGTTTCTTCGCCGGGGAGAACACTGAAGCTTTCTTT
size: NA; J: TRBJ2-7; D: NA; V: TRBV11-2; CDR3: CASSLERKSTYEQYF; DNA: TGTGCCAGCAGCTTGGAGAGAAAGTCCACCTACGAGCAGTACTTC
size: NA; J: TRBJ2-3; D: NA; V: TRBV6-5; CDR3: CASSANLLDTQYF; DNA: TGTGCCAGCAGTGCAAACTTACTAGATACGCAGTATTTT
size: NA; J: TRBJ1-1; D: TRBD1; V: TRBV7-9; CDR3: CASSLQGAQTEAFF; DNA: TGTGCCAGCAGCTTACAGGGGGCGCAAACTGAAGCTTTCTTT
size: NA; J: TRBJ2-7; D: NA; V: TRBV5-1; CDR3: CASSAGAHEQYF; DNA: TGCGCCAGCAGCGCGGGGGCCCACGAGCAGTACTTC
size: NA; J: TRBJ1-4; D: NA; V: TRBV5-1; CDR3: CASSLWGRATNEKLFF; DNA: TGCGCCAGCAGCTTATGGGGCAGGGCAACTAATGAAAAACTGTTTTTT
size: once; J: TRBJ2-3; D: NA; V: TRBV28; CDR3: CASTSGQGYPTDTQYF; DNA: TGTGCCAGCACCTCCGGGCAGGGCTACCCCACAGATACGCAGTATTTT
size: NA; J: TRBJ1-5; D: TRBD1; V: TRBV9; CDR3: CASSGGQGGQPQHF; DNA: TGTGCCAGCAGCGGAGGACAGGGCGGTCAGCCCCAGCATTTT
size: NA; J: TRBJ2-2; D: NA; V: TRBV9; CDR3: CASSVDGSITGELFF; DNA: TGTGCCAGCAGCGTAGATGGTAGTATCACCGGGGAGCTGTTTTTT
size: NA; J: TRBJ1-1; D: NA; V: TRBV5-6; CDR3: CASSLTGAEAFF; DNA: TGTGCCAGCAGCTTGACCGGTGCTGAAGCTTTCTTT
size: NA; J: TRBJ2-7; D: NA; V: TRBV7-6; CDR3: CASSSQDYEQYF; DNA: TGTGCCAGCAGCTCACAGGACTACGAGCAGTACTTC
size: NA; J: TRBJ2-7; D: NA; V: TRBV18; CDR3: CASSSTSDSYEQYF; DNA: TGTGCCAGCTCCTCCACAAGCGATTCCTACGAGCAGTACTTC
size: once; J: TRBJ2-7; D: NA; V: TRBV10-1; CDR3: CASSLGRGYEQYF; DNA: TGCGCCAGCAGTCTGGGCAGGGGCTACGAGCAGTACTTC
size: NA; J: TRBJ1-2; D: NA; V: TRBV5-1; CDR3: CASSLAVENYGYTF; DNA: TGCGCCAGCAGCTTGGCCGTAGAGAACTATGGCTACACCTTC
size: NA; J: TRBJ2-2; D: TRBD2; V: TRBV28; CDR3: CASSLPSGTGELFF; DNA: TGTGCCAGCAGTCTTCCTAGCGGAACCGGGGAGCTGTTTTTT
size: NA; J: TRBJ2-7; D: TRBD2; V: TRBV6-5; CDR3: CASSYFGTSGNEQYF; DNA: TGTGCCAGCAGTTACTTTGGGACTAGCGGGAACGAGCAGTACTTC
size: NA; J: TRBJ2-1; D: NA; V: TRBV5-1; CDR3: CASSLPSPKNRAWNEQFF; DNA: TGCGCCAGCAGCTTGCCGAGCCCAAAAAACAGGGCCTGGAATGAGCAGTTCTTC
size: NA; J: TRBJ2-2; D: TRBD2; V: TRBV5-1; CDR3: CASSSTSGRALYTGELFF; DNA: TGCGCCAGCAGCTCGACTAGCGGGAGGGCTTTGTACACCGGGGAGCTGTTTTTT